Each of the 24 T cell receptor beta chains below was sequenced from the same sample in a study of response to subunit inactivated influenza vaccine. A single record per CDR3 protein comes from TCRdb applying MiXCR to the RT-PCR reads. Of 530,000 or so distinct CDR3 sequences in the sample, about 14% were seen once. The input for sequencing was PBMCs from blood, taken approximately 12 days after vaccination. These receptor sequences come from a man aged 50 to 59 who received an inactivated influenza vaccine.

The chain employs TRBV4-3 and TRBJ2-3, with 7 positions matching TRBD1. The trim removed 0 bases at V and 2 bases at J, leaving 2 bases unmatched. CDR3 length equals 15 residues. Germline V gene sequence: CDR1 LGHNA, CDR2 YSLEER. As DNA, the CDR3 is TGCGCCAGCAGCCAAGAACAGGGGCCCACAGATACGCAGTATTTT. Amino acid sequence: CASSQEQGPTDTQYF.

CDR3 sequence reads: CASSLVRGDRGEFF. The DNA for the CDR3 is TGTGCCAGCAGCTTAGTCCGAGGGGATCGGGGTGAGTTCTTC. The chain carries TRBV11-2 and TRBJ2-1; D is possibly TRBD1 or TRBD2 (5 bases each). The CDR3 loop spans 14 amino acids. The V gene lost 1 base and the J gene lost 14 bases, with 18 bases spanning the gap. Germline V CDR1 and CDR2: SGHAT, FQNNGV.

This clonotype was counted only a few times. The genes are TRBV10-1 and TRBJ1-2; 7 bases agree with TRBD1. The V and J ends lost 0 bases and 7 bases, in that order; junction bases with no gene match: 8. Germline CDR1 reads WNHNN; CDR2 reads SYGVQD (reference sequence). This CDR3 comprises 15 residues. The CDR3 spells CASSESPGQPSGYTF. Written as DNA, the CDR3 is TGCGCCAGCAGTGAGTCGCCGGGACAGCCGAGTGGCTACACCTTC.

The V and J genes are TRBV4-3 and TRBJ1-1; D might be TRBD1 (6 bases). CDR3 length equals 15 residues. Per the germline V gene, CDR1 is LGHNA and CDR2 is YSLEER. Deletions cut 0 bases from V and 11 bases from J, with 19 bases between. The CDR3 sequence: CASSQEFVGGVWAFF. The CDR3 DNA reads as TGCGCCAGCAGCCAAGAATTTGTGGGGGGCGTGTGGGCTTTCTTT.

The sample holds a few counts of this clonotype. The chain joins TRBV2 to TRBJ1-2, with 9 nucleotides matching TRBD1. Germline V gene lookup returns CDR1 SNHLY and CDR2 FYNNEI. V shed 6 bases, J shed 4 bases, and the junction held 9 bases outside the gene matches. This CDR3 region has 15 residues. This chain's CDR3 is CASSTGTGRPYGYTF. Written as DNA, the CDR3 is TGTGCCAGCAGCACCGGGACAGGGAGGCCCTATGGCTACACCTTC.

This clonotype was seen a single time. This chain uses TRBV7-9 with TRBJ1-1; possibly TRBD1 for D (6 bases). Germline V gene data show CDR1 as SEHNR and CDR2 as FQNEAQ (reference sequence). This CDR3 comprises 17 residues. V lost 6 bases and J 0 bases, leaving 20 bases between the germline ends. In DNA form, the CDR3 reads TGTGCCAGCAGAAGTCATAGAGGCAGGGGAATGAACACTGAAGCTTTCTTT. It codes for CASRSHRGRGMNTEAFF.

The table lists this clonotype with many counts. The CDR3 sequence is CASSFYRGAPQETQYF. The CDR3 region has the DNA TGCGCCAGCAGCTTCTACAGGGGCGCCCCACAAGAGACCCAGTACTTC. This chain joins TRBV5-1 and TRBJ2-5; TRBD1 agrees at 7 bases. The V gene end was trimmed by 2 bases and the J gene end by 2 bases; junction bases not matched to a gene: 9. Germline V gene sequence: CDR1 SGHRS, CDR2 YFSETQ. The CDR3 is made up of 16 amino acids.

This clonotype has only a few counts. Written as DNA, the CDR3 is TGTGCCAGCAGTTCCGGGTTCGGGGTTAACTATGGCTACACCTTC. It encodes CASSSGFGVNYGYTF. J is TRBJ1-2 and V is TRBV6-2 or TRBV6-3, with D unclear. CDR3 length equals 15 residues. CDR1 is MNHEY, CDR2 SVGEGT, per germline. The V end lost 4 bases, the J end lost 1 base, and 13 bases lay between the germline ends.

This clonotype turned up a few times. The chain links TRBV3-1 to TRBJ2-1, with TRBD2 matching over 12 bases. There are 18 residues in the CDR3. Germline V CDR1 and CDR2: LGHDT, YNNKEL (reference sequence). V was pared by 1 base and J by 7 bases, with 11 bases of the junction left unmatched. In nucleotides, the CDR3 is TGTGCCAGCAGCCAAGGAGAGACGAGACTAGCGGGGGCAAATGAGCAGTTCTTC. This translates into CASSQGETRLAGANEQFF.

The V gene is TRBV6-5, the J gene TRBJ1-6; D is unclear. Germline lookup yields CDR1 MNHEY and CDR2 SVGAGI. V was pared by 2 bases and J by 0 bases, with 11 bases between. The CDR3 is 17 amino acids. CDR3 sequence: CASSYTGLSSYNSPLHF. The DNA for the CDR3 is TGTGCCAGCAGTTACACCGGACTCAGCTCCTATAATTCACCCCTCCACTTT.

This clonotype showed up just a few times. The chain combines TRBV12-3 or TRBV12-4 with TRBJ1-1; D ambiguous. There are 15 residues in the CDR3. V lost 5 bases and J lost 11, with 24 bases in between. As DNA, the CDR3 is TGTGCCAGCAGTCTCCCCGGGCCCTCCAAGAAAGGGGCTTTCTTT. Protein product: CASSLPGPSKKGAFF.

The rearrangement links TRBV30 to TRBJ1-2; D ambiguous. Germline V gene sequence: CDR1 GTSNPN, CDR2 SVGIG (reference sequence). The CDR3 spans 13 residues. The V end was cut by 0 bases, the J end by 8 bases, with 13 bases between. Written as DNA, the CDR3 is TGTGCCTGGAGTGTATTGGCAGGTTTGGGCTACACCTTC. Translated, it gives CAWSVLAGLGYTF. The variable domain in full, with the rest retrieved from reference TRBV30 and TRBJ1-2, is SQTIHQWPATLVQPVGSPLSLECTVEGTSNPNLYWYRQAAGRGLQLLFYSVGIGQISSEVPQNLSASRPQDRQFILSSKKLLLSDSGFYLCAWSVLAGLGYTFGSGTRLTVV.

The chain has TRBV28 and TRBJ2-5; D gene ambiguous. Germline CDR1 MDHEN, CDR2 SYDVKM. CDR3 length equals 14 residues. V lost 4 bases, J lost 1 base, and 10 bases lay in between. DNA for the CDR3: TGTGCCAGCAGTTCCTCGGTGAGCCAAGAGACCCAGTACTTC. It codes for CASSSSVSQETQYF.

The chain joins TRBV5-1 to TRBJ1-6; no reliable D call. This CDR3 spans 17 amino acids. The V and J ends lost 3 bases and 5 bases respectively, with 18 bases between them. CDR1 and CDR2 from the germline V gene are SGHRS and YFSETQ. This chain's CDR3 is CASSSPAGSTDNSPLHF. CDR3 DNA sequence: TGCGCCAGCAGCTCCCCCGCCGGGTCAACCGATAATTCACCCCTCCACTTT.

This clonotype has just a few counts. V gene TRBV27 combines with J gene TRBJ2-5, with TRBD2 matching over 14 bases. CDR1 and CDR2 from the germline V gene are MNHEY and SMNVEV (reference sequence). J lost 5 bases, V lost 7 bases, and 6 bases had no gene match. The CDR3 has 15 amino acids. The CDR3 reads CASKVRLAGGETQYF. The CDR3 DNA sequence: TGTGCCAGCAAAGTGAGACTAGCGGGAGGGGAGACCCAGTACTTC.

The V gene is TRBV5-4, the J gene TRBJ2-7, with 7 bases lining up with TRBD1. CDR1 SGHNT and CDR2 YYREEE come from the germline V gene (reference sequence). This CDR3 region has 14 residues. The trim removed 3 bases at V and 6 bases at J, leaving 9 bases unmatched. CDR3 sequence: CASSSRDRKVEQYF. The DNA of the CDR3 is TGTGCCAGCAGCTCCCGGGACAGAAAAGTCGAGCAGTACTTC.

The J gene is TRBJ2-7, the V gene TRBV30, with 12 bases fitting TRBD2. The V segment lost 1 base and the J segment 7 bases; nucleotides outside the gene matches: 5. CDR1 is GTSNPN and CDR2 is SVGIG in the germline V gene (reference sequence). The CDR3 sequence is 14 residues long. The CDR3 sequence is CAWSGLAGEGEQYF. DNA for the CDR3: TGTGCCTGGAGTGGACTAGCGGGAGAGGGGGAGCAGTACTTC.

This clonotype occurred a few times. The chain joins TRBV7-9 to TRBJ2-1; 13 nucleotides line up with TRBD2. The germline V gene has CDR1 SEHNR and CDR2 FQNEAQ (reference sequence). V trimming: 5 bases; J trimming: 6 bases; junction bases outside the gene matches: 4. CDR3 length: 15 residues. CDR3 amino acids: CASSPLAGGTNEQFF. Written as DNA, the CDR3 is TGTGCCAGCAGCCCACTAGCGGGAGGGACCAATGAGCAGTTCTTC.

V gene TRBV10-3 combines with J gene TRBJ2-7; TRBD2 might be the D (7 bases). V lost 2 bases and J 0 bases, leaving 14 bases between the germline ends. This CDR3 is built from 16 residues. Germline values: CDR1 ENHRY, CDR2 SYGVKD. CDR3 DNA: TGTGCCATCAGTGAGGGGGGAGGGGGTCCCTCCTACGAGCAGTACTTC. Translation gives CAISEGGGGPSYEQYF.

This chain connects TRBV5-1 to TRBJ1-2; TRBD1 matches at 7 bases. The germline V gene encodes CDR1 SGHRS and CDR2 YFSETQ. After removal of 1 base from V and 2 bases from J, the junction contained 5 bases not matched to a gene. This CDR3 is 15 amino acids long. This chain's CDR3 is CASSLNTGANYGYTF. CDR3 bases: TGCGCCAGCAGCTTGAATACAGGGGCAAACTATGGCTACACCTTC.

Ten or more counts support this clonotype. The V call is TRBV12-3 or TRBV12-4, the J call TRBJ1-4; D gene unclear. The length of the CDR3 is 11 residues. The ends were cut back, 3 bases at V and 8 bases at J, with 4 bases in the middle. The DNA of the CDR3 is TGTGCCAGCAGTTTTCGGGAAAAACTGTTTTTT. Amino acids: CASSFREKLFF.

This clonotype was seen a handful of times. The CDR3 DNA reads TGCGCCAGCAGCTTGATGGCGGGAGGATCAGATACGCAGTATTTT. Its translation is CASSLMAGGSDTQYF. J is TRBJ2-3 and V is TRBV5-1; 8 bases match TRBD2. V gave up 1 base and J gave up 4 bases; unmatched junction bases: 5. The CDR3 runs 15 residues. Per the germline V gene, CDR1 is SGHRS and CDR2 is YFSETQ.

This clonotype was detected many times. This chain uses TRBV6-2 or TRBV6-3 with TRBJ2-7, with TRBD1 matching over 8 bases. After removal of 10 bases from V and 3 bases from J, the junction contained 11 bases not matched to a gene. Germline V gene data show CDR1 as MNHEY and CDR2 as SVGEGT. This CDR3 spans 14 amino acids. The CDR3 DNA is TGTGCCACATCTCTCGACAGGGGTCTCTACGAGCAGTACTTC. Its protein is CATSLDRGLYEQYF.

In this sample, this clonotype turned up many times. The rearrangement joins TRBV30 to TRBJ2-1; a weak D match, TRBD1 (6 bases). Trimming removed 1 base from V and 6 bases from J, with 16 bases in between. Germline V gene lookup returns CDR1 GTSNPN and CDR2 SVGIG (reference sequence). The CDR3 has 15 amino acids. Here the CDR3 DNA reads TGTGCCTGGAGTGAGGCCGGGACACGCCTCAATGAGCAGTTCTTC. Protein: CAWSEAGTRLNEQFF.